A selection of T cell receptor beta chains follows, all from one sample in a study of PD-L1 blockade in urothelial cancer. Generated by immunoSEQ multiplex PCR, the TCRdb table keeps only in-frame clones and is missing some. Among around 56,000 clones, around 84% were seen once, and the ten largest hold under 3%. The source was PBMCs, collected around atezolizumab (anti-PD-L1) treatment. These receptors originate from a man in his fifties with urothelial cancer. CDR3s include the opening cysteine and the closing phenylalanine or tryptophan. The D gene is left open where the match is weak. Some rows have no size entry. The others give once, few or many, or a class for an expanded clone.

j_call | d_call | clone_size | v_call | cdr3_length | cdr3_nt | cdr3_aa
TRBJ2-5 | TRBD2 | NA | TRBV28 | 16 | TGTGCCAGCAGTCAACCCCTGGGGGGGACGGGAGAGACCCAGTACTTC | CASSQPLGGTGETQYF
TRBJ1-5 | TRBD1 | NA | TRBV6-1 | 15 | TGTGCCAGCGGGATCCGGACAGGGGGCGGCCAGCCCCAGCATTTT | CASGIRTGGGQPQHF
TRBJ2-2 | TRBD2 | NA | TRBV7-6 | 19 | TGTGCCAGCAGCTTCCGGGCTAGCGGGAGGGCCGATTTCACCGGGGAGCTGTTTTTT | CASSFRASGRADFTGELFF
TRBJ2-3 | NA | NA | TRBV7-9 | 15 | TGTGCCAGCAGCTTAGAGACTAGGAGGACAGATACGCAGTATTTT | CASSLETRRTDTQYF
TRBJ1-2 | NA | NA | TRBV21-1 | 18 | TGTGCCAGCAGAAAGAGGTTAGGCAAAGTTTCAAGGCACTATGGCTACACCTTC | CASRKRLGKVSRHYGYTF
TRBJ2-2 | NA | NA | TRBV7-8 | 15 | TGTGCCAGCAGCTTAACTCGTTTGAACACCGGGGAGCTGTTTTTT | CASSLTRLNTGELFF
TRBJ1-5 | TRBD1 | once | TRBV19 | 13 | TGTGCCAGTAGTGGGGACAGGGATCAGCCCCAGCATTTT | CASSGDRDQPQHF
TRBJ2-3 | TRBD1 | NA | TRBV19 | 14 | TGTGCCAGCCTCCAGACAGGGGGAGCAGATACGCAGTATTTT | CASLQTGGADTQYF
TRBJ2-3 | NA | NA | TRBV4-2 | 16 | TGTGCCAGCAGCCAAGGGCAGGGCGTGAGCACAGATACGCAGTATTTT | CASSQGQGVSTDTQYF
TRBJ1-6 | TRBD1 | NA | TRBV6-1 | 14 | TGTGCCAGCAGCCAGGGGGGTTATAATTCACCCCTCCACTTT | CASSQGGYNSPLHF
TRBJ2-3 | NA | NA | TRBV13 | 14 | TGTGCCAGCAGCTCTGACTCAACCCCAGATACGCAGTATTTT | CASSSDSTPDTQYF
TRBJ2-5 | TRBD2 | NA | TRBV28 | 15 | TGTGCCAGCACCAGACTAGCGGGAGAGCTGGAGACCCAGTACTTC | CASTRLAGELETQYF
TRBJ2-2 | NA | NA | TRBV5-1 | 15 | TGCGCCAGCAACCGGGGACTGGCCGACACCGGGGAGCTGTTTTTT | CASNRGLADTGELFF
TRBJ2-3 | TRBD2 | NA | TRBV5-1 | 16 | TGCGCCAGCAGCTTGGGCAGCGGGAGGGTTGGTGATACGCAGTATTTT | CASSLGSGRVGDTQYF
TRBJ2-5 | NA | NA | TRBV28 | 14 | TGTGCCAGCAGTTTATCGCCAGGCCAAGAGACCCAGTACTTC | CASSLSPGQETQYF
TRBJ1-5 | NA | NA | TRBV7-9 | 16 | TGTGCCAGCAGCCCAGTAGGGCGGGGGGTGAATCAGCCCCAGCATTTT | CASSPVGRGVNQPQHF
TRBJ1-4 | NA | NA | TRBV7-8 | 13 | TGTGCCAGCAGCTCTGGACTCGGGGAAAAACTGTTTTTT | CASSSGLGEKLFF